This T cell receptor beta chain was recorded in a study of cytomegalovirus exposure and HLA in healthy donors. This clone has just a few counts. The target antigen is unknown. Produced via immunoSEQ multiplex PCR; TCRdb's table is partial and in-frame only. The profile shows over 110,000 clones, 84% of them singletons. Points from the study as a whole: Three CMV-associated chains proved CMV antigen-specific in vitro. The authors listed 164 TCR beta chains as cytomegalovirus-associated. According to a subsequent analysis, TCR clusters identified in the first cohort showed a tendency to co-occur across the 100 to 150 validation repertoires.

The length of the CDR3 is 15 residues. V lost 2 bases and J lost 5, with 13 bases in between. CDR1 and CDR2 (germline): MNHNS, SASEGT. The sequencing sample was made of PBMCs. V is TRBV6-1 and J is TRBJ2-4, with TRBD1 as a possible D gene (5 bases). The receptor was derived from a woman aged 25 to 45 in good health and CMV-seronegative. This chain's CDR3 is CASSEQGYRENIQYF. The CDR3 DNA reads as TGTGCCAGCAGTGAACAGGGTTACCGGGAAAACATTCAGTACTTC.